This T cell receptor beta chain was profiled in a study of shared clonotypes between healthy human individuals. Terminally differentiated effector memory CD45RA+ cells were excluded from the naive CD8 cells, which were CD45RO-negative and positively selected for CCR7. Profiled with immunoSEQ multiplex PCR; TCRdb holds only in-frame clones, not every one. The sample includes 1.5 million to 2.5 million clones, about 95% seen only once; the top ten take 0.95% to 1.5%. The CDR3 totals 17 residues. In germline, CDR1 is SGHAT, CDR2 FQNNGV. Trimming removed 1 base from V and 0 bases from J, with 16 bases in between.

The source material was naive CD8+ T cells sorted from blood. The receptor comes from a man aged 18 to 29 in good health. The chain recombines TRBV11-2 with TRBJ2-7; TRBD1 might be the D (5 bases). CDR3 DNA: TGTGCCAGCAGCTTAGGTCTTCAGGGCCTAGGCTCCTACGAGCAGTACTTC. As protein: CASSLGLQGLGSYEQYF.